These T cell receptor beta chains were read from a single sample in a study of blood T cell repertoires in COVID-19. Measured with immunoSEQ multiplex PCR; TCRdb has only the in-frame clones, and not every one. Of more than 110,000 clones in the sample, 84% were seen once. The sequencing input was PBMCs or T cells enriched from blood (not recorded which). The receptor set was obtained from a woman between 18 and 29 years old who had been exposed to COVID-19. Both conserved end residues are part of each CDR3. The order of the fields is clone size, J gene, D gene, V gene, CDR3 DNA, CDR3 protein. A D gene is named only where the DNA matches it firmly. Where a row states a size, it is once, few, many or the class of an expanded clone; other rows omit it.

NA | TRBJ2-7 | NA | TRBV6-5 | TGTGCCAGCAGTTACAATGGGGCGGGATCCTACGAGCAGTACTTC | CASSYNGAGSYEQYF
few | TRBJ1-6 | TRBD1 | TRBV30 | TGTGCCTGGAAGAAGGACAGGGGGCCGAGCTCCTATAATTCACCCCTCCACTTT | CAWKKDRGPSSYNSPLHF
NA | TRBJ2-2 | NA | TRBV24-1 | TGTGCCACCAGTGATCACGAGACAGGAGTCACCGGGGAGCTGTTTTTT | CATSDHETGVTGELFF
NA | TRBJ2-1 | TRBD1 | TRBV9 | TGTGCCAGCACGTCAGACAGGGGTTCCTACAATGAGCAGTTCTTC | CASTSDRGSYNEQFF
NA | TRBJ2-1 | TRBD2 | TRBV3-1/TRBV3-2 | TGTGCCAGCAGCCAACGAGCTAGCGGCAATGAGCAGTTCTTC | CASSQRASGNEQFF
once | TRBJ1-3 | NA | TRBV20-1 | TGCAGTGCTATGAGAGGAAACACCATATATTTT | CSAMRGNTIYF
NA | TRBJ2-1 | TRBD2 | TRBV6-1 | TGTGCCAGCAGTGAGCGGGAGTCGAATGAGCAGTTCTTC | CASSERESNEQFF
NA | TRBJ2-1 | NA | TRBV20-1 | TGCAGTGCTACCATCTACAATGAGCAGTTCTTC | CSATIYNEQFF
NA | TRBJ2-7 | TRBD2 | TRBV28 | TGTGCCAGCAGTTTAGATCCACTAGCGGGAGTACCCGAGCAGTACTTC | CASSLDPLAGVPEQYF
NA | TRBJ1-1 | NA | TRBV5-1 | TGCGCCAGCAGCCTTTTGCCCGGACGGGGAATTGGTGAAGCTTTCTTT | CASSLLPGRGIGEAFF
NA | TRBJ2-7 | NA | TRBV19 | TGTGCCAGTAGTGCACAGGTCTTTAACTCCTACGAGCAGTACTTC | CASSAQVFNSYEQYF
NA | TRBJ2-3 | TRBD2 | TRBV14 | TGTGCCAGCAGCAGGGCGGGGGAGTATACGCAGTATTTT | CASSRAGEYTQYF